The table lists the clone carrying this T cell receptor (beta chain) with a count of one. The antigen remains undetermined. This CDR3 comprises 15 residues. With V trimmed by 8 bases and J by 6 bases, 11 bases remained unmatched. From germline, CDR1 is MNHEY and CDR2 SMNVEV (reference sequence). PCR involved 60 Vbeta and 13 Jbeta primers. Assay: immunoSEQ multiplex PCR; the TCRdb copy retains only in-frame clones and omits some. The table includes 150,000 to 200,000 clones, under 75% detected once. This entry is derived from a study of cytomegalovirus exposure and HLA in healthy donors. Study details: About 85 million unique TCRs from HLA-typed donors were held in an early release of data.

Study observations and caveats: Immune exposure was documented only through CMV serostatus.

The TCR comes from a man in his forties in good health and CMV-seropositive. Material: PBMCs. The rearrangement joins TRBV27 to TRBJ2-1; 9 bases are a match to TRBD2. CDR3 sequence: CASSSGAGGLNEQFF. CDR3 nucleotide sequence: TGTGCCAGCTCCAGCGGCGCGGGGGGGCTCAATGAGCAGTTCTTC.